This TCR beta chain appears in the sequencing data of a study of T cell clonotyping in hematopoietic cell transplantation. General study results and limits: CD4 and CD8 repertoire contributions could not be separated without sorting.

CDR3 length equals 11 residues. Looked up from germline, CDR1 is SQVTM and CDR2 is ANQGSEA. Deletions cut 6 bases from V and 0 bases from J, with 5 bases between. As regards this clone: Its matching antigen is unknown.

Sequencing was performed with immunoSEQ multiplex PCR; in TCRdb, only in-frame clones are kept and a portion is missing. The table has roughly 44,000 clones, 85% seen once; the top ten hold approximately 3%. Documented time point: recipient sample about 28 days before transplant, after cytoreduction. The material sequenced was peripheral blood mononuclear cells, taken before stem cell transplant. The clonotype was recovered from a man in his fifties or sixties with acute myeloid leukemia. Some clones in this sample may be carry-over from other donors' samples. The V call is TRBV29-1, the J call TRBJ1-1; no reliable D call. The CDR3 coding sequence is TGCAGCGTCCCCATGAACACTGAAGCTTTCTTT. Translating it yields CSVPMNTEAFF.